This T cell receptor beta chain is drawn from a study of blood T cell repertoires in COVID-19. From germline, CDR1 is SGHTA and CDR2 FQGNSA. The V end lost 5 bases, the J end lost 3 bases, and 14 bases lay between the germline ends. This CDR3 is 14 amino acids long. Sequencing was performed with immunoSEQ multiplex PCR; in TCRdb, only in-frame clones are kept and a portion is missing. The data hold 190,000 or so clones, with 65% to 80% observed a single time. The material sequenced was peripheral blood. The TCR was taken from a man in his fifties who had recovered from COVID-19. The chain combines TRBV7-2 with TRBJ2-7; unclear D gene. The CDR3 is CASSPPGLSYEQYF. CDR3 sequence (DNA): TGTGCCAGCAGCCCCCCGGGTTTGAGCTACGAGCAGTACTTC.